These 29 T cell receptor beta chains originate from one sample sequenced in a study of blood T cell repertoires in COVID-19. Some clones are missing from TCRdb's copy, which holds only in-frame ones; the method was immunoSEQ multiplex PCR. This sample has roughly 50,000 clones; 81% occur once, and the top ten carry approximately 5.4%. The sample consisted of peripheral blood. The receptors here all came from a woman in her sixties or seventies with acute or convalescent COVID-19.

The chain combines TRBV5-4 with TRBJ1-5; D not certain. The V end lost 2 bases, the J end lost 0 bases, and 9 bases lay between the germline ends. Germline V gene data show CDR1 as SGHNT and CDR2 as YYREEE (reference sequence). This CDR3 spans 15 amino acids. The CDR3 DNA reads TGTGCCAGCAGCTTTTTCGGGAGTAGCAATCAGCCCCAGCATTTT. It translates to CASSFFGSSNQPQHF.

The gene calls are TRBV7-7 and TRBJ1-4, with D tentatively TRBD1 (6 bases). The CDR3 consists of 15 residues. Deletions cut 5 bases from V and 7 bases from J, with 17 bases between. The V gene's germline CDR1 is SSHAT and CDR2 FNYEAQ (reference sequence). This chain's CDR3 is CASSPRGGIGEKLFF. The CDR3 bases are TGTGCCAGCAGCCCCCGAGGGGGTATCGGTGAAAAACTGTTTTTT.

The genes are TRBV2 and TRBJ2-3, with a weak D call TRBD2 (5 bases). The CDR3 consists of 14 residues. V was shortened by 1 base and J by 8 bases, with 13 bases between the two germline ends. Germline V lookup: CDR1 SNHLY, CDR2 FYNNEI. CDR3 nucleotides: TGTGCCAGCAGTGAAGTGGCGTTTCGGGGTACGCAGTATTTT. It is translated as CASSEVAFRGTQYF.

The rearrangement uses TRBV5-4 and TRBJ2-3; the match to TRBD1 covers 9 bases. From germline, CDR1 is SGHNT and CDR2 YYREEE (reference sequence). V was clipped by 0 bases and J by 4 bases; unmatched bases: 3. The CDR3 has 15 amino acids. CDR3 sequence reads: CASSLGGQGSDTQYF. The CDR3 DNA reads TGTGCCAGCAGCTTGGGGGGACAGGGCTCAGATACGCAGTATTTT.

The rearrangement uses TRBV7-2 and TRBJ1-2; D remains ambiguous. The CDR3 loop spans 13 amino acids. The V gene's germline CDR1 is SGHTA and CDR2 FQGNSA. The germline V and J ends were trimmed by 5 bases and 3 bases, with 10 bases remaining between them. Here the CDR3 DNA reads TGTGCCAGCAGCCCCCGGGGTGACTATGGCTACACCTTC. Amino acids: CASSPRGDYGYTF.

This CDR3 reads CASSFLRGTDTQYF. Written as DNA, the CDR3 is TGTGCCAGCAGTTTCTTGCGGGGCACAGATACGCAGTATTTT. The V gene is TRBV27, the J gene TRBJ2-3; TRBD2 might be the D (5 bases). The CDR3 has 14 residues. Trimming took 3 bases from V and 1 from J, leaving 8 bases between them. The germline V gene encodes CDR1 MNHEY and CDR2 SMNVEV (reference sequence).

The chain joins TRBV5-1 to TRBJ1-4, with TRBD1 matching 11 bases. V gave up 2 bases and J gave up 8 bases; unmatched junction bases: 2. Germline V CDR1 and CDR2: SGHRS, YFSETQ. The CDR3 loop spans 14 amino acids. The CDR3 loop reads CASSFGQGAEKLFF. The CDR3 coding sequence is TGCGCCAGCAGCTTCGGACAGGGGGCCGAAAAACTGTTTTTT.

V gene TRBV6-5 combines with J gene TRBJ1-6; D may be TRBD1 (5 bases). The germline V gene has CDR1 MNHEY and CDR2 SVGAGI. This CDR3 has 15 residues. V lost 6 bases and J 7 bases, leaving 16 bases between the germline ends. The CDR3 spells CASSSPGPPNSPLHF. CDR3 nucleotide sequence: TGTGCCAGCAGCTCGCCAGGGCCTCCAAATTCACCCCTCCACTTT.

The rearrangement uses TRBV5-5 and TRBJ2-4; TRBD2 aligns across 11 bases. Germline lookup yields CDR1 SGHKS and CDR2 YYEKEE (reference sequence). This CDR3 region has 15 residues. Trimming cost V 4 bases and J 6 bases; bases outside gene matches: 6. Here the CDR3 DNA reads TGTGCCAGCAGCCACCCCGGGACTAGCGGAAACATTCAGTACTTC. Translating it yields CASSHPGTSGNIQYF.

V gene TRBV5-1 combines with J gene TRBJ1-6, with D perhaps TRBD1 (5 bases). CDR3 length: 14 residues. V was shortened by 2 bases and J by 8 bases, with 11 bases between the two germline ends. Germline values: CDR1 SGHRS, CDR2 YFSETQ. CDR3 region: CASSFQGRDSPLHF. The CDR3 DNA reads as TGCGCCAGCAGCTTCCAGGGAAGGGATTCACCCCTCCACTTT.

This chain joins TRBV18 and TRBJ2-3; a possible D gene is TRBD1 (6 bases). Trimming took off 1 base at V and 5 bases at J, with 13 bases between the two ends. Germline CDR1 reads KGHSH; CDR2 reads LQKENI. CDR3 length equals 15 residues. The CDR3 nucleotides are TGTGCCAGCTCACCACAGAGGGTCAGGGGAGATACGCAGTATTTT. Translated, it gives CASSPQRVRGDTQYF.

The rearrangement uses TRBV18 and TRBJ1-1; 8 positions agree with TRBD1. Germline V lookup: CDR1 KGHSH, CDR2 LQKENI. This CDR3 spans 16 amino acids. V shed 1 base, J shed 2 bases, and the junction held 6 bases outside the gene matches. The CDR3 sequence: CASSPRGQGLNTEAFF. DNA of the CDR3: TGTGCCAGCTCACCACGAGGACAGGGTCTAAACACTGAAGCTTTCTTT. Together with reference TRBV18 and TRBJ1-1, the CDR3 gives the full variable domain: NAGVMQNPRHLVRRRGQEARLRCSPMKGHSHVYWYRQLPEEGLKFMVYLQKENIIDESGMPKERFSAEFPKEGPSILRIQQVVRGDSAAYFCASSPRGQGLNTEAFFGQGTRLTVV.

The chain joins TRBV20-1 to TRBJ2-6; D is perhaps TRBD1 (5 bases). Trimming took off 3 bases at V and 0 bases at J, with 9 bases between the two ends. CDR1 is DFQATT and CDR2 is SNEGSKA in the germline V gene (reference sequence). The CDR3 totals 15 residues. The DNA of the CDR3 is TGCAGTGCTAGTAGTCAGGGCTCTGGGGCCAACGTCCTGACTTTC. Translation: CSASSQGSGANVLTF.

V gene TRBV18 combines with J gene TRBJ2-7, with TRBD1 matching 7 bases. The V and J ends lost 0 bases and 4 bases, in that order; junction bases with no gene match: 6. This CDR3 has 15 residues. Germline loops: CDR1 KGHSH, CDR2 LQKENI. The CDR3 loop reads CASSPPGQSGYEQYF. CDR3 coding DNA: TGTGCCAGCTCACCACCGGGACAGTCGGGTTACGAGCAGTACTTC.

The chain combines TRBV18 with TRBJ1-1; D possibly corresponds to TRBD1 (5 bases). CDR3 length: 15 amino acids. V lost 3 bases and J 3 bases, leaving 14 bases between the germline ends. Germline assignment: CDR1 KGHSH and CDR2 LQKENI. The CDR3 DNA reads TGTGCCAGCTCACCGCTACCTCAGGGTGACACTGAAGCTTTCTTT. Protein: CASSPLPQGDTEAFF. Drawing the rest from reference TRBV18 and TRBJ1-1, the complete variable domain is NAGVMQNPRHLVRRRGQEARLRCSPMKGHSHVYWYRQLPEEGLKFMVYLQKENIIDESGMPKERFSAEFPKEGPSILRIQQVVRGDSAAYFCASSPLPQGDTEAFFGQGTRLTVV.

The CDR3 sequence: CASSQDASGSWGEQFF. The DNA for the CDR3 is TGCGCCAGCAGCCAAGATGCGAGCGGGAGTTGGGGGGAGCAGTTCTTC. The chain recombines TRBV4-1 with TRBJ2-1; 8 bases map to TRBD2. The CDR3 sequence is 16 residues long. Germline-derived CDR1 and CDR2 are MGHRA and YSYEKL. Losses at the gene ends were 0 bases for V and 10 bases for J; bases not matched to a gene: 11.

In its sample, this clone was seen a few times. This chain joins TRBV28 and TRBJ1-2; D is unresolved. This CDR3 region has 15 residues. Per germline, CDR1 MDHEN and CDR2 SYDVKM. V lost 5 bases and J 6 bases, leaving 19 bases between the germline ends. Written as DNA, the CDR3 is TGTGCCAGCAGTGAGCCAGGTCAAGCTACTCATGGCTACACCTTC. Residues: CASSEPGQATHGYTF.

The chain has TRBV10-1 and TRBJ1-1, with D perhaps TRBD1 (6 bases). The CDR3 totals 13 residues. Germline V lookup: CDR1 WNHNN, CDR2 SYGVQD (reference sequence). Trimming stripped 3 bases from V and 6 bases from J, with 11 bases between. In DNA form, the CDR3 reads TGCGCCAGCAGTGAAGGGACAAGGCCTGAAGCTTTCTTT. Translated, it gives CASSEGTRPEAFF.

The V and J genes are TRBV5-1 and TRBJ1-1; 7 bases match TRBD1. Trimming removed 0 bases from V and 1 base from J; junction bases left unmatched: 3. The CDR3 sequence is 15 residues long. The germline gives CDR1 SGHRS, CDR2 YFSETQ. CDR3 in DNA: TGCGCCAGCAGCTTGGGACAGGGTGGGAACACTGAAGCTTTCTTT. This translates into CASSLGQGGNTEAFF.

The chain joins TRBV19 to TRBJ1-1, with a possible D match to TRBD1 (5 bases). Trimming left V 3 bases short and J 3 bases short, with 5 bases between. Germline values: CDR1 LNHDA, CDR2 SQIVND (reference sequence). The CDR3 totals 12 residues. As DNA, the CDR3 is TGTGCCAGTAGTATGGGGCACACTGAAGCTTTCTTT. Its translation: CASSMGHTEAFF.

The chain has TRBV7-2 and TRBJ1-4, with 8 bases fitting TRBD1. V lost 5 bases and J lost 13; bases outside the gene matches: 12. In germline, CDR1 is SGHTA, CDR2 FQGNSA. There are 14 residues in the CDR3. The CDR3 spells CASSPQTGANLLFF. CDR3 DNA sequence: TGTGCCAGCAGCCCCCAGACAGGGGCAAATTTACTGTTTTTT.

The chain is built from TRBV9 and TRBJ2-1, with 8 bases that match TRBD2. This CDR3 is 15 amino acids long. The V and J ends lost 3 bases and 6 bases, in that order; junction bases with no gene match: 8. Germline V gene sequence: CDR1 SGDLS, CDR2 YYNGEE. CDR3 sequence reads: CASSAETSVSNEQFF. The CDR3 DNA sequence: TGTGCCAGCAGCGCCGAGACTAGCGTATCCAATGAGCAGTTCTTC.

The genes are TRBV14 and TRBJ1-1; D is uncertain. The germline V gene encodes CDR1 SGHDN and CDR2 FVKESK. Trimming pared 8 bases from V and 3 bases from J, leaving 10 bases between. The CDR3 contains 12 residues. The CDR3 region is CASAPDYTEAFF. In DNA, the CDR3 is TGTGCCAGCGCCCCCGACTACACTGAAGCTTTCTTT.

This clone was found a few times. This chain links TRBV6-4 with TRBJ1-4; 8 nucleotides match TRBD1. Germline CDR1 reads MRHNA; CDR2 reads SNTAGT. V gave up 3 bases and J gave up 0 bases; unmatched junction bases: 9. The CDR3 covers 18 residues. CDR3 sequence (DNA): TGTGCCAGCAGTGATCTCGGACAGGGAATCCCAACTAATGAAAAACTGTTTTTT. Its translation: CASSDLGQGIPTNEKLFF.

The chain joins TRBV18 to TRBJ1-2; 7 positions match TRBD1. The CDR3 runs 11 residues. Germline V gene sequence: CDR1 KGHSH, CDR2 LQKENI. The J segment lost 11 bases and the V segment lost 6 bases, leaving 6 bases of the junction unmatched. The CDR3 bases are TGTGCCAGCTCCCAGGGGGAGGAATACACCTTC. This codes for CASSQGEEYTF.

This clone was seen more than once but under ten times. V and J are TRBV7-6 and TRBJ1-4; 9 nucleotides line up with TRBD1. CDR3 length: 16 amino acids. Trimming cost V 1 base and J 10 bases; bases outside gene matches: 10. The V gene's germline CDR1 is SGHVS and CDR2 FNYEAQ. CDR3 nucleotide sequence: TGTGCCAGCAGCTTAGGTCCGGACAGGGGTATTGGAAAACTGTTTTTT. Translated: CASSLGPDRGIGKLFF.

The genes are TRBV5-6 and TRBJ2-3; possible D gene TRBD1, 5 bases. CDR3 length: 14 residues. Trimming left V 2 bases short and J 1 base short, with 8 bases between. CDR1 and CDR2 from the germline V gene are SGHDT and YYEEEE. In DNA, the CDR3 is TGTGCCAGCAGCTTCGTCAGGGGCACAGATACGCAGTATTTT. This codes for CASSFVRGTDTQYF.

The chain uses TRBV3-1 (or the pseudogene TRBV3-2) and TRBJ1-5; no definite D call. V was trimmed by 4 bases and J by 7 bases, leaving 11 bases between them. The CDR3 has 13 amino acids. CDR1 LGHDT and CDR2 YNNKEL come from the germline V gene (reference sequence). The CDR3 nucleotides are TGTGCCAGCAGCCGCACCAGATTCCAGCCCCAGCATTTT. Amino acid sequence: CASSRTRFQPQHF.

The chain employs TRBV5-1 and TRBJ1-6; no clear D. Germline assignment: CDR1 SGHRS and CDR2 YFSETQ. The CDR3 extends over 14 amino acids. Between the trimmed V and J ends, which lost 5 bases and 4 bases, there was a span of 10 bases. CDR3 bases: TGCGCCAGCAGGTTTGGGCCTTATAATTCACCCCTCCACTTT. Translating gives CASRFGPYNSPLHF.